This TCR beta chain was found in a study of CD8 T cells in Susac syndrome. This clonotype came up once. Sequencing targeted TCR beta in T cells from blood (CD8+ and CD4+). Multiple sclerosis controls were treatment-naive patients with stable or active relapsing-remitting disease. Negative isolation yielded CD8+ and CD4+ T cells; FACS enriched TEMRA cells. V was shortened by 3 bases and J by 2 bases, with 11 bases between the two germline ends. Looked up from germline, CDR1 is DFQATT and CDR2 is SNEGSKA (reference sequence). This CDR3 contains 13 residues. RNA was extracted with the RNeasy kit, and a quantity of roughly 0.5 to 1 ug was reverse transcribed using random hexamers. The amplification used immunoSEQ multiplex PCR on TCR beta CDR3; it spanned 54 Vbeta and 13 Jbeta. TCRdb re-called the immunoSEQ multiplex PCR reads with MiXCR, one entry per CDR3 protein. The profile shows under 55,000 distinct CDR3 sequences, roughly 93% of them singletons.

This TCR derives from a human donor with multiple sclerosis. Sequenced material: CD8+ T cells from PBMCs. The J gene is TRBJ2-7, the V gene TRBV20-1, with TRBD2 as a possible D gene (7 bases). The DNA of the CDR3 is TGCAGTGCTAGCGGGGGGCCAGCCTACGAGCAGTACTTC. This translates into CSASGGPAYEQYF.